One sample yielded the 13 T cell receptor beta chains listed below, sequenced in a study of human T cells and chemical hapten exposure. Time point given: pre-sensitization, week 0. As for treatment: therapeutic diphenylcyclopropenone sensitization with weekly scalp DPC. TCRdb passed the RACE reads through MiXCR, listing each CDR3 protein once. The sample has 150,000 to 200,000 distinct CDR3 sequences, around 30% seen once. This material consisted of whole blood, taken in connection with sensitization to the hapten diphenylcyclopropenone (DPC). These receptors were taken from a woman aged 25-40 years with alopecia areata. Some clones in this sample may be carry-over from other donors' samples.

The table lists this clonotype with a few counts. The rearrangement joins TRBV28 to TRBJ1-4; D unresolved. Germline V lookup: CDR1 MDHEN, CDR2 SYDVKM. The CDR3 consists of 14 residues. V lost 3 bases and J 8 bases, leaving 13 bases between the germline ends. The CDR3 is CASSLEGVGEKLFF. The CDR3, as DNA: TGTGCCAGCAGTTTGGAGGGTGTGGGCGAAAAACTGTTTTTT.

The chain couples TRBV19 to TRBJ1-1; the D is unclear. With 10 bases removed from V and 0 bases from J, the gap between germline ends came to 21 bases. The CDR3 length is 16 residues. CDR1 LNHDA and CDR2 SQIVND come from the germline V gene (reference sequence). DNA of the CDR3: TGTGCCACTAAGGAATCGGACTTCTACATGAACACTGAAGCTTTCTTT. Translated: CATKESDFYMNTEAFF.

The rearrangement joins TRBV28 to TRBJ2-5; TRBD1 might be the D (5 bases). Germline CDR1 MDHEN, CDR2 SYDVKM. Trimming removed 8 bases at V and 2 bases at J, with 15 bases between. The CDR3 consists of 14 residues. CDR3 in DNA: TGTGCCAGCTTAAAAAGGGCAGGGCAAGAGACCCAGTACTTC. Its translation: CASLKRAGQETQYF.

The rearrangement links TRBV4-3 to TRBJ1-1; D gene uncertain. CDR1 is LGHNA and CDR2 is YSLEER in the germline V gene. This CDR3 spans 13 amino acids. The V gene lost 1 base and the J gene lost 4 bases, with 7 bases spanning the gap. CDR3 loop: CASSQVYGTEAFF. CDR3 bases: TGCGCCAGCAGCCAAGTCTACGGCACTGAAGCTTTCTTT.

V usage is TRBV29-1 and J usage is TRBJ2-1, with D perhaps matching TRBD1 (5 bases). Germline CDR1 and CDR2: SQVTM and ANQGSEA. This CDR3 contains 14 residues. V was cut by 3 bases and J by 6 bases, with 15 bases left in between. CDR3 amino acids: CSVDLRVLGNEQFF. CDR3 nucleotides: TGCAGCGTTGATCTCAGGGTTCTAGGCAATGAGCAGTTCTTC.

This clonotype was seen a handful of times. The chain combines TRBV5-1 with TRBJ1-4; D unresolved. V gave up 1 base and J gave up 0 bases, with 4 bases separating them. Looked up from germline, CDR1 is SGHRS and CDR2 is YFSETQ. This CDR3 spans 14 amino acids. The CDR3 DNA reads TGCGCCAGCAGCTTGACATCAACTAATGAAAAACTGTTTTTT. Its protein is CASSLTSTNEKLFF.

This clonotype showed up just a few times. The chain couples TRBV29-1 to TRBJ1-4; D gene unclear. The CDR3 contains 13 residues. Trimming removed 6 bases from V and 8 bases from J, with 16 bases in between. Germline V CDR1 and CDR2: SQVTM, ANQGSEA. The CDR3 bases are TGCAGCGTCTCGTTGAGGACCGTGGAAAAACTGTTTTTT. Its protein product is CSVSLRTVEKLFF.

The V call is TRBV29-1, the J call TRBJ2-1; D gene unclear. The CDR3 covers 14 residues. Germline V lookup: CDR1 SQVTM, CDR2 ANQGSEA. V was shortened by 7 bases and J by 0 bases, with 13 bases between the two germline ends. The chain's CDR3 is CSAPSGRSYNEQFF. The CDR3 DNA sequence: TGCAGCGCCCCTTCTGGACGCTCCTACAATGAGCAGTTCTTC.

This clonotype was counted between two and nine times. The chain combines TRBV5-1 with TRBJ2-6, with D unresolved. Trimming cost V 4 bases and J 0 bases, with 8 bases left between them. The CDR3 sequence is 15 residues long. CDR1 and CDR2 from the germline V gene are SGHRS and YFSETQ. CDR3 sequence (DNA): TGCGCCAGCAGCCCCCTGAGCTCTGGGGCCAACGTCCTGACTTTC. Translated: CASSPLSSGANVLTF. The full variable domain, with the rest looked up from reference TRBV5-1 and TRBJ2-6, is KAGVTQTPRYLIKTRGQQVTLSCSPISGHRSVSWYQQTPGQGLQFLFEYFSETQRNKGNFPGRFSGRQFSNSRSEMNVSTLELGDSALYLCASSPLSSGANVLTFGAGSRLTVL.

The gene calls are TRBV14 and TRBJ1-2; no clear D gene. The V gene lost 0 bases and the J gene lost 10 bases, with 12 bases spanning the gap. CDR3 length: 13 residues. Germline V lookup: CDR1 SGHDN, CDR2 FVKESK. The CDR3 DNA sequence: TGTGCCAGCAGCCAAGATTATCAAGGGATCTACACCTTC. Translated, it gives CASSQDYQGIYTF. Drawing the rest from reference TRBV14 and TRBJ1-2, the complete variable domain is EAGVTQFPSHSVIEKGQTVTLRCDPISGHDNLYWYRRVMGKEIKFLLHFVKESKQDESGMPNNRFLAERTGGTYSTLKVQPAELEDSGVYFCASSQDYQGIYTFGSGTRLTVV.

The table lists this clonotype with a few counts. CDR3: CASSPPGQGATGELFF. Written as DNA, the CDR3 is TGTGCCAGCAGTCCTCCGGGGCAGGGGGCCACCGGGGAGCTGTTTTTT. V usage is TRBV2 and J usage is TRBJ2-2; 8 bases map to TRBD1. This CDR3 is 16 amino acids long. The ends lost 5 bases at V and 4 bases at J; junction bases unmatched: 9. Germline V gene lookup returns CDR1 SNHLY and CDR2 FYNNEI. The full variable domain, with the rest looked up from reference TRBV2 and TRBJ2-2, is EPEVTQTPSHQVTQMGQEVILRCVPISNHLYFYWYRQILGQKVEFLVSFYNNEISEKSEIFDDQFSVERPDGSNFTLKIRSTKLEDSAMYFCASSPPGQGATGELFFGEGSRLTVL.

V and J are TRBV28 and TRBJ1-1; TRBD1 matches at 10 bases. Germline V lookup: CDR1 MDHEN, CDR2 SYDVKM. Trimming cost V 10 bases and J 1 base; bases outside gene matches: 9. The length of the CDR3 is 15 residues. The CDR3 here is CATSRDRGRNTEAFF. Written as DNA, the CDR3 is TGTGCCACCTCCCGGGACAGGGGTCGGAACACTGAAGCTTTCTTT.

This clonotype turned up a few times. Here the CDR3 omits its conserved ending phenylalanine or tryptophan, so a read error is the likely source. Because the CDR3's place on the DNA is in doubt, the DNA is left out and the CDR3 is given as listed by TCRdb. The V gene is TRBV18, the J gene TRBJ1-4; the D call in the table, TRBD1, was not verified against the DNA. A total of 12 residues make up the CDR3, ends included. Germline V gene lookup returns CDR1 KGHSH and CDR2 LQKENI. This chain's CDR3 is CASSPSTGPPAL.